Below, 11 T cell receptor beta chains from the same sample are listed, as sequenced in a study of OX40 agonist ivuxolimab in advanced cancers. The method was immunoSEQ multiplex PCR; TCRdb's version includes in-frame clones alone and lacks a portion of them. Of about 58,000 clones in the sample, over 70% are singletons; the top ten hold about 3.3%. The specimen was CD4+ or CD8+ T cells sorted from blood, collected in a trial of the OX40 agonist ivuxolimab. The receptors were sampled from an adult with an advanced solid tumor such as melanoma, head and neck, liver or kidney cancer.

The chain has TRBV28 and TRBJ1-3; D gene uncertain. Germline CDR1 MDHEN, CDR2 SYDVKM. Trimming pared 7 bases from V and 4 bases from J, leaving 14 bases between. The CDR3 sequence is 14 residues long. CDR3 sequence: CASTSPGSGNTIYF. In DNA form, the CDR3 reads TGTGCCAGCACCAGTCCAGGTTCAGGAAACACCATATATTTT.

V gene TRBV7-2 combines with J gene TRBJ2-3; a weak D match, TRBD2 (6 bases). The germline gives CDR1 SGHTA, CDR2 FQGNSA. Trimming pared 5 bases from V and 1 base from J, leaving 13 bases between. This CDR3 has 15 amino acids. DNA of the CDR3: TGTGCCAGCAGCCCTGGGGGGTTTGGCACAGATACGCAGTATTTT. Protein: CASSPGGFGTDTQYF.

This clone was counted only a few times. The V call is TRBV19, the J call TRBJ1-1; perhaps TRBD1 as D (5 bases). The CDR3 runs to 14 residues. With 6 bases removed from V and 7 bases from J, the gap between germline ends came to 18 bases. CDR1 and CDR2 from the germline V gene are LNHDA and SQIVND (reference sequence). The CDR3 loop reads CASRTRDGKFEAFF. The CDR3 DNA follows: TGTGCCAGTAGGACCCGGGACGGCAAGTTTGAAGCTTTCTTT.

This clone was seen once. The chain is built from TRBV11-2 and TRBJ2-5, with 7 bases lining up with TRBD2. The germline V gene encodes CDR1 SGHAT and CDR2 FQNNGV. V was clipped by 4 bases and J by 2 bases; unmatched bases: 10. The CDR3 length is 16 residues. CDR3: CASSWTPSGAQETQYF. The CDR3, as DNA: TGTGCCAGCAGCTGGACACCGAGCGGGGCTCAAGAGACCCAGTACTTC.

The chain is built from TRBV6-5 and TRBJ1-1; TRBD1 aligns across 8 bases. The germline CDR1 and CDR2 sequences are MNHEY and SVGAGI. J lost 6 bases, V lost 6 bases, and 6 bases had no gene match. The CDR3 loop spans 13 amino acids. CDR3: CASRDRELSEAFF. The CDR3 DNA reads TGTGCCAGCAGGGACAGGGAACTGTCTGAAGCTTTCTTT.

The count of this clone is one. The chain links TRBV28 to TRBJ2-7, with TRBD1 identical over 10 bases. V was clipped by 5 bases and J by 3 bases; unmatched bases: 19. The CDR3 length is 19 residues. Germline-derived CDR1 and CDR2 are MDHEN and SYDVKM. Here the CDR3 reads CASSPLTGTGALPGYEQYF. In DNA, the CDR3 is TGTGCCAGCAGTCCCCTGACCGGGACAGGGGCTCTACCGGGCTACGAGCAGTACTTC.

The rearrangement links TRBV19 to TRBJ2-7, with 9 bases identical to TRBD2. Germline CDR1 is LNHDA and CDR2 is SQIVND (reference sequence). This CDR3 spans 15 amino acids. J lost 2 bases, V lost 2 bases, and 4 bases had no gene match. CDR3 nucleotide sequence: TGTGCCAGTAGTATATATGCGGGAGGGCCCTACGAGCAGTACTTC. It encodes CASSIYAGGPYEQYF.

The V gene is TRBV5-8, the J gene TRBJ2-1; TRBD1 is a possible D gene (5 bases). The germline gives CDR1 SGHTS, CDR2 YDEGEE. The CDR3 has 16 residues. Trimming took off 1 base at V and 3 bases at J, with 14 bases between the two ends. This CDR3 is CASSLLRGASYNEQFF. In DNA form, the CDR3 reads TGTGCCAGCAGCTTGTTGCGTGGGGCTAGCTACAATGAGCAGTTCTTC.

This sequence joins TRBV15 and TRBJ1-5; 7 bases agree with TRBD1. Germline trimming cut 0 bases from V and 5 bases from J; bases unmatched to any gene: 7. CDR3 length equals 16 residues. Per germline, CDR1 LNHNV and CDR2 YYDKDF (reference sequence). The chain's CDR3 is CATSRDWEGAYQPQHF. The CDR3 DNA reads as TGTGCCACCAGCAGAGATTGGGAGGGGGCATATCAGCCCCAGCATTTT.

The chain couples TRBV2 to TRBJ2-5; TRBD2 might be the D (6 bases). This CDR3 spans 13 amino acids. The germline V and J ends were trimmed by 6 bases and 7 bases, with 15 bases remaining between them. CDR1 SNHLY and CDR2 FYNNEI come from the germline V gene. For the CDR3, the DNA is TGTGCCAGCAGGGAACAGGCAGCGGGGACCCAGTACTTC. Protein sequence: CASREQAAGTQYF.

The chain has TRBV15 and TRBJ2-5; D is ambiguous. Trimming took off 0 bases at V and 4 bases at J, with 12 bases between the two ends. Germline CDR1 is LNHNV and CDR2 is YYDKDF (reference sequence). The CDR3 runs 15 residues. CDR3 nucleotide sequence: TGTGCCACCAGCAGAGATCGGATTGAGCCAGAGACCCAGTACTTC. Translating gives CATSRDRIEPETQYF.